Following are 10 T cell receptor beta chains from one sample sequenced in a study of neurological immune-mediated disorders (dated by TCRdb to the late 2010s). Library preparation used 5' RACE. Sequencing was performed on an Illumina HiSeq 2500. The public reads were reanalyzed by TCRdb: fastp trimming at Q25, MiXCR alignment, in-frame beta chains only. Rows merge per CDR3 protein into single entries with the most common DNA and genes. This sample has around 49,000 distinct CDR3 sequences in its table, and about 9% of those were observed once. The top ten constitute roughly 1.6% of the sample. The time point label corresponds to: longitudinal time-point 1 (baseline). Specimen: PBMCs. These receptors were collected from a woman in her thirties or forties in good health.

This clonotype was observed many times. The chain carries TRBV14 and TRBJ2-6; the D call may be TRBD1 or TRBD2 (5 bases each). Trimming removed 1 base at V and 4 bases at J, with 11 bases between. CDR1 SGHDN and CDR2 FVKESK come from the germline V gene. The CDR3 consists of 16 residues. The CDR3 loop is CASSQAPGPGANVLTF. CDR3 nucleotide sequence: TGTGCCAGCAGCCAAGCCCCGGGGCCCGGGGCCAACGTCCTGACTTTC.

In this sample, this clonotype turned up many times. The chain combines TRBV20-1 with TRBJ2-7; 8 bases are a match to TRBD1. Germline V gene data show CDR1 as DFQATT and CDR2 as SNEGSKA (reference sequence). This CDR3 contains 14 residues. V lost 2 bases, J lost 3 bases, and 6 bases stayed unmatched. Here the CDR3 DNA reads TGCAGTGCTAGAAGACAGGGGCAAATCTACGAGCAGTACTTC. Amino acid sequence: CSARRQGQIYEQYF.

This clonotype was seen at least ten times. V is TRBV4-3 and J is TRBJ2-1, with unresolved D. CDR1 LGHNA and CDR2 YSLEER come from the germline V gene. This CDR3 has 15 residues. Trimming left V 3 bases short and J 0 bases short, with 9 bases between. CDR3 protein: CASSQAMSSYNEQFF. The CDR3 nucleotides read TGCGCCAGCAGCCAGGCTATGAGCTCCTACAATGAGCAGTTCTTC.

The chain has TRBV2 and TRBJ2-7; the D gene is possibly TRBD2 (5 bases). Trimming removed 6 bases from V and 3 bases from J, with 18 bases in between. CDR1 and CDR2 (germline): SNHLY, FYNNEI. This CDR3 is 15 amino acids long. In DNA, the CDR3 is TGTGCCAGCAGAGACGGACTGACCCCATTCTACGAGCAGTACTTC. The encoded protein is CASRDGLTPFYEQYF.

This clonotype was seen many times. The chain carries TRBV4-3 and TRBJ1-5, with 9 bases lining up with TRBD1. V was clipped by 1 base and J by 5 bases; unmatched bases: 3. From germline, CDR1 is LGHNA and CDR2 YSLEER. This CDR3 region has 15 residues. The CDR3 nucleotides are TGCGCCAGCAGCCAAGGACAGGGGGGCCATCAGCCCCAGCATTTT. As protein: CASSQGQGGHQPQHF.

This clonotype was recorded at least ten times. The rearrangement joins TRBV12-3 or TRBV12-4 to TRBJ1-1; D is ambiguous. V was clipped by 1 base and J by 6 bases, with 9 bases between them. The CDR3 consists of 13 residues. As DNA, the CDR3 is TGTGCCAGCAGTTTAGAAGCAGGATCTGAAGCTTTCTTT. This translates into CASSLEAGSEAFF.

Here the CDR3 reads CASSYRDPVPGELFF. The CDR3 DNA sequence: TGTGCCAGCAGTTACCGGGACCCGGTTCCCGGGGAGCTGTTTTTT. The genes are TRBV6-2 or TRBV6-3 and TRBJ2-2; tentatively, D is TRBD1 or TRBD2 (5 bases each). The CDR3 runs to 15 residues. Looked up from germline, CDR1 is MNHEY and CDR2 is SVGEGT. The V and J ends lost 2 bases and 6 bases respectively, with 13 bases between them.

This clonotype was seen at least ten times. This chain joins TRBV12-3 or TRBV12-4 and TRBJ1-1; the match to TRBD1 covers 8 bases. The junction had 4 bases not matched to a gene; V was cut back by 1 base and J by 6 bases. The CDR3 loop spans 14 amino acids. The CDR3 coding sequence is TGTGCCAGCAGTTTAGGGCAGGGGGCCGCTGAAGCTTTCTTT. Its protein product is CASSLGQGAAEAFF.

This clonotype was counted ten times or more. The CDR3 protein is CASSQVASSDTQYF. In DNA, the CDR3 is TGCGCCAGCAGCCAAGTCGCTAGTTCAGATACGCAGTATTTT. This rearrangement joins TRBV4-3 to TRBJ2-3; D gene unclear. CDR1 is LGHNA, CDR2 YSLEER, per germline. V dropped 1 base and J dropped 4 bases, with 9 bases sitting between them. There are 14 residues in the CDR3.

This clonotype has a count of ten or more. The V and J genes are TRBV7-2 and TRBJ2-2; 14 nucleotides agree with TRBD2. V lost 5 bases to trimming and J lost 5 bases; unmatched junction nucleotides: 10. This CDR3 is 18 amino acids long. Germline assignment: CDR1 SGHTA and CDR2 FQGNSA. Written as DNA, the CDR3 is TGTGCCAGCAGCCCCGGACTAGCGGGGGGTTCGGGAACCGGGGAGCTGTTTTTT. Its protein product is CASSPGLAGGSGTGELFF. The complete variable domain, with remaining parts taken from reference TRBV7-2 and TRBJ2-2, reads GAGVSQSPSNKVTEKGKDVELRCDPISGHTALYWYRQSLGQGLEFLIYFQGNSAPDKSGLPSDRFSAERTGGSVSTLTIQRTQQEDSAVYLCASSPGLAGGSGTGELFFGEGSRLTVL.